One TCR beta chain is described in this entry. Its antigen is not known. The DNA ends 3 residues before the CDR3 does, and the rest of the CDR3 is filled in from the germline J gene. The nonmyeloablative bone marrow transplants came from related graft donors, with transient mixed chimerism. CD4+CD25+CD127- Tregs, CD4+CD25- non-Tregs, CD4 and CD8 cells were sorted. The assay was immunoSEQ multiplex PCR, and TCRdb's table has in-frame clones only and misses some. The sample has about 6,000 clones. The sample originates from a study of Tregs in tolerant kidney transplant recipients. General observations from the study: The most relevant donor-specific Treg TCRbeta repertoire apparently came from expansion with activated donor B cells. Donor-specific Treg expansion exceeded global Treg expansion in tolerant patients, suggesting antigen drive.

Looked up from germline, CDR1 is SGHTA and CDR2 is FQGNSA. Trimming shortened V by 1 base and J by 6 bases, and 12 bases separated the two germline ends. The CDR3 spans 15 residues. The receptor was derived from a human patient who received a combined kidney and bone marrow transplant. A subset of T cells may come from the graft donor. Sequences were derived from CD8+ T cells from blood (PBMCs), sampled 12 months after the transplant. The chain joins TRBV7-2 to TRBJ1-4; D is unclear. The CDR3 loop reads CASSLVLGRDEKLFF. Partial CDR3 DNA: TGTGCCAGCAGCTTAGTTCTAGGGCGGGATGAAAAA. The full variable domain, its missing parts supplied by reference TRBV7-2 and TRBJ1-4, is GAGVSQSPSNKVTEKGKDVELRCDPISGHTALYWYRQSLGQGLEFLIYFQGNSAPDKSGLPSDRFSAERTGGSVSTLTIQRTQQEDSAVYLCASSLVLGRDEKLFFGSGTQLSVL.